This TCR beta chain was documented in a study of blood T cell repertoires in COVID-19. The overall study: Samples taken during acute and convalescent COVID-19 were collected in the United States, Italy and Spain. The analysed material was cDNA or gDNA that came from T cells, B-cell-depleted T cells, or PBMCs.

This CDR3 is 17 amino acids long. Germline CDR1 and CDR2: LGHDT and YNNKEL (reference sequence). With 4 bases clipped from V and 4 bases from J, the junction kept 12 bases outside the gene matches. Under the authors' procedure: Reference gene primer amplification in the assay estimated nucleated cell counts. Only in-frame clones appear in the TCRdb table, and some are missing; sequencing was by immunoSEQ multiplex PCR. V and J calls and clone size are those listed in that table; D and trimming were worked out from the DNA. The table includes about 12,000 clones, roughly 80% detected once. The sample taken for sequencing was peripheral blood. This TCR derives from a man of 80 years or more with acute or convalescent COVID-19. This rearrangement joins TRBV3-1 (or the pseudogene TRBV3-2) to TRBJ1-5, with 8 bases aligning to TRBD1. CDR3 sequence reads: CASSLGRQGRGNQPQHF. Written as DNA, the CDR3 is TGTGCCAGCAGCCTCGGGCGACAGGGGCGGGGGAATCAGCCCCAGCATTTT.